The rows below give T cell receptor beta chains drawn from one sample of a study of PD-1 blockade in classical Hodgkin lymphoma. Libraries were prepared by immunoSEQ multiplex PCR; TCRdb keeps only in-frame clonotypes and omits some of them. The repertoire holds nearly 25,000 clones, with more than 75% as singletons. The material was peripheral blood mononuclear cells (PBMCs), obtained at baseline. These receptors originate from a human donor with classical Hodgkin lymphoma. Each CDR3 is given with its conserved first and last residue. The order of the fields is J gene, D gene, V gene, clone size, CDR3 DNA, CDR3 protein. D genes are given only for firm matches. Clone sizes are given selectively: once, few, many, or a class where the clone is expanded.

J: TRBJ2-7
D: -
V: TRBV6-5
size: -
DNA: TGTGCCAGCAGGGGGGGATACGAGCAGTACTTC
CDR3: CASRGGYEQYF

J: TRBJ1-4
D: TRBD1
V: TRBV5-5
size: once
DNA: TGTGCCAGCAGCTTAACCGGGACAGGGTTGGGACTGTTTTTT
CDR3: CASSLTGTGLGLFF

J: TRBJ1-5
D: TRBD1
V: TRBV4-2
size: -
DNA: TGTGCCAGCAGCCAAGCAGGTGCGGGACAGGGTGGCAATCAGCCCCAGCATTTT
CDR3: CASSQAGAGQGGNQPQHF

J: TRBJ2-5
D: -
V: TRBV18
size: -
DNA: TGTGCCAGCTTCCCAACGGGGATAAGGGACGAGACCCAGTACTTC
CDR3: CASFPTGIRDETQYF

J: TRBJ2-1
D: TRBD2
V: TRBV12-5
size: -
DNA: TGTGCTAGTGGTTTGCTTAGCGGGGGCGATGAGCAGTTCTTC
CDR3: CASGLLSGGDEQFF

J: TRBJ2-3
D: TRBD2
V: TRBV4-2
size: -
DNA: TGTGCCAGCAGCCAAGAAAGCGGGGGGACCACAGATACGCAGTATTTT
CDR3: CASSQESGGTTDTQYF

J: TRBJ2-1
D: -
V: TRBV5-1
size: -
DNA: TGCGCCAGCGGCGACAGGCCAAAAATCTACAATGAGCAGTTCTTC
CDR3: CASGDRPKIYNEQFF

J: TRBJ2-3
D: -
V: TRBV5-4
size: -
DNA: TGTGCCAGCAGCCCGGACCGCAGGAACACAGATACGCAGTATTTT
CDR3: CASSPDRRNTDTQYF

J: TRBJ2-7
D: -
V: TRBV7-9
size: -
DNA: TGTGCCAGCAGCTTAGTAAACAGCTACGAGCAGTACTTC
CDR3: CASSLVNSYEQYF

J: TRBJ2-5
D: -
V: TRBV4-3
size: -
DNA: TGCGCCAGCAGCCAAGGGACAGACCAAGAGACCCAGTACTTC
CDR3: CASSQGTDQETQYF

J: TRBJ2-1
D: -
V: TRBV7-8
size: -
DNA: TGTGCCAGCAGCCGGCCGGGCCTTAGCTCCTACAATGAGCAGTTCTTC
CDR3: CASSRPGLSSYNEQFF

J: TRBJ2-1
D: -
V: TRBV9
size: once
DNA: TGTGCCAGCAGCGTGTCAGGCCCCAATGAGCAGTTCTTC
CDR3: CASSVSGPNEQFF

J: TRBJ1-6
D: TRBD1
V: TRBV11-2
size: -
DNA: TGTGCCAGCAGCTGGGGGACAGGGGAAAATTCACCCCTCCACTTT
CDR3: CASSWGTGENSPLHF

J: TRBJ2-2
D: TRBD2
V: TRBV25-1
size: -
DNA: TGTGCCAGCAGTCAACGGGGGGCGAACACCGGGGAGCTGTTTTTT
CDR3: CASSQRGANTGELFF

J: TRBJ2-7
D: -
V: TRBV7-2
size: -
DNA: TGTGCCAGCAGACTAATCAGGGGAACCTACGAGCAGTACTTC
CDR3: CASRLIRGTYEQYF

J: TRBJ2-3
D: -
V: TRBV4-2
size: -
DNA: TGTGCCAGCAGCCTACAGGGTCCAGATACGCAGTATTTT
CDR3: CASSLQGPDTQYF

J: TRBJ1-1
D: -
V: TRBV5-1
size: -
DNA: TGCGCCAGCAGCTTCCGGATGAACACTGAAGCTTTCTTT
CDR3: CASSFRMNTEAFF

J: TRBJ2-1
D: -
V: TRBV12-2
size: -
DNA: TGTGCAAGTCGCTTCGCAAGACTAGCGGGTTCCGGTAAGATCTACAATGAGCAGTTCTTC
CDR3: CASRFARLAGSGKIYNEQFF

J: TRBJ1-2
D: -
V: TRBV28
size: -
DNA: TGTGCCAGCATCAGCAGCCGCTATGGCTACACCTTC
CDR3: CASISSRYGYTF

J: TRBJ2-1
D: TRBD1
V: TRBV9
size: -
DNA: TGTGCCAGCAGCTCCCGGACAGGGAGTTCCCACAATGAGCAGTTCTTC
CDR3: CASSSRTGSSHNEQFF

J: TRBJ1-2
D: TRBD1
V: TRBV6-5
size: once
DNA: TGTGCCAGCAGTTCCGATAAGACAGGGAAATTAGGCTACACCTTC
CDR3: CASSSDKTGKLGYTF

J: TRBJ2-6
D: -
V: TRBV7-6
size: -
DNA: TGTGCCAGCAGCAAGTCGACAGGACTTGGGGCCAACGTCCTGACTTTC
CDR3: CASSKSTGLGANVLTF

J: TRBJ2-2
D: -
V: TRBV5-4
size: once
DNA: TGTGCCAGCAGCTTGGCCCAGTCGCGGGGGCGGTGGAACACCGGGGAGCTGTTTTTT
CDR3: CASSLAQSRGRWNTGELFF

J: TRBJ1-4
D: -
V: TRBV27
size: -
DNA: TGTGCCAGCAGCCTTCAGGGTGCAACTAATGAAAAACTGTTTTTT
CDR3: CASSLQGATNEKLFF